The 17 T cell receptor beta chains in this list originate from one sample, sequenced in a study of T-cell reconstitution after alpha-beta-depleted transplantation in children. As it was prepared, the TCRbeta library received unique molecular identifiers. TCRdb reprocessed the PCR reads with MiXCR, giving one entry per CDR3 protein. The table records around 600,000 distinct CDR3 sequences, around 17% of them present only once. The specimen was PBMCs from the stem cell graft donor, collected from the stem cell graft. The receptors derive from a human donor who donated a stem cell graft to a child with acute myeloid leukemia.

Of note for this clonotype: A much larger clone differs by one base, so this may be a read error. The chain is built from TRBV20-1 and TRBJ2-5; D is ambiguous. With 3 bases removed from V and 4 bases from J, the gap between germline ends came to 9 bases. Germline values: CDR1 DFQATT, CDR2 SNEGSKA (reference sequence). This CDR3 contains 12 residues. In nucleotides, the CDR3 is TGCAGTGCTAGGGAAATTTTAGAGACCCAGTACTTC. This codes for CSAREILETQYF.

This clonotype was counted a few times. The chain is built from TRBV27 and TRBJ1-1, with a possible D match to TRBD1 (5 bases). V was pared by 5 bases and J by 3 bases, with 10 bases between. Germline V gives CDR1 MNHEY, CDR2 SMNVEV (reference sequence). The CDR3 spans 13 residues. This chain's CDR3 is CASSRGRDTEAFF. The CDR3 DNA is TGTGCCAGCAGTCGCGGCAGGGACACTGAAGCTTTCTTT.

In this sample, this clonotype turned up a few times. This chain connects TRBV5-6 to TRBJ2-2; D uncertain. In germline, CDR1 is SGHDT, CDR2 YYEEEE. The CDR3 runs 14 residues. V lost 0 bases to trimming and J lost 6 bases, with 9 bases between them. The DNA for the CDR3 is TGTGCCAGCAGCTTGGGCTCAGCATCCGGGGAGCTGTTTTTT. This codes for CASSLGSASGELFF.

About this clonotype itself: A much larger clone lies a single base off, so this may be a read error. The gene calls are TRBV5-5 and TRBJ1-2, with no clear D. The CDR3 length is 14 residues. Germline-derived CDR1 and CDR2 are SGHKS and YYEKEE (reference sequence). In DNA form, the CDR3 reads TGTTCCAGCAGCTTGTACTCTACTAACTATGGCTACACCTTC. Amino acids: CSSSLYSTNYGYTF.

This clonotype was seen many times. This chain uses TRBV4-3 with TRBJ2-1, with a tentative D call TRBD1 (5 bases). Trimming took 3 bases from V and 6 from J, leaving 9 bases between them. The germline gives CDR1 LGHNA, CDR2 YSLEER. This CDR3 region has 13 residues. The CDR3 bases are TGCGCCAGCAGCCAGTACAGGATCAATGAGCAGTTCTTC. Its protein product is CASSQYRINEQFF.

There are many counts of this clonotype. This chain joins TRBV9 and TRBJ2-7; the match to TRBD2 covers 7 bases. The V gene's germline CDR1 is SGDLS and CDR2 YYNGEE. The CDR3 has 13 amino acids. Trimming at V came to 5 bases and at J to 5 bases, leaving 7 bases not matched to a gene. The CDR3 loop reads CASSPGGTHEQYF. In DNA form, the CDR3 reads TGTGCCAGCAGTCCCGGGGGGACCCACGAGCAGTACTTC.

There are a few counts of this clonotype. This chain links TRBV20-1 with TRBJ2-5; possibly TRBD2 for D (5 bases). The ends were cut back, 6 bases at V and 4 bases at J, with 18 bases in the middle. CDR3 length: 14 residues. Germline V gene sequence: CDR1 DFQATT, CDR2 SNEGSKA (reference sequence). The CDR3 DNA follows: TGCAGTGCAACCGGTTTTGGAGGAGGAGAGACCCAGTACTTC. The encoded protein is CSATGFGGGETQYF.

The sample holds many counts of this clonotype. This rearrangement joins TRBV5-6 to TRBJ1-1; weak D call: TRBD1 (6 bases). The germline V gene encodes CDR1 SGHDT and CDR2 YYEEEE. The CDR3 runs to 15 residues. V was cut by 0 bases and J by 0 bases, with 9 bases left in between. The CDR3, as DNA: TGTGCCAGCAGCTTGGGGACAGCCATGAACACTGAAGCTTTCTTT. Encoded protein: CASSLGTAMNTEAFF.

This rearrangement joins TRBV5-1 to TRBJ1-2, with D possibly matching TRBD1 (5 bases). CDR1 and CDR2 from the germline V gene are SGHRS and YFSETQ. This CDR3 is built from 13 residues. V shed 7 bases and J shed 4 bases, with 14 bases lying between them. CDR3 sequence (DNA): TGCGCCAGCGCTCGCCAGGGATCCTATGGCTACACCTTC. Translating gives CASARQGSYGYTF.

This clonotype was found many times. The chain has TRBV29-1 and TRBJ1-5; tentative D call: TRBD1 (6 bases). There are 13 residues in the CDR3. The V end was cut by 7 bases, the J end by 5 bases, with 15 bases between. Germline assignment: CDR1 SQVTM and CDR2 ANQGSEA. CDR3 coding DNA: TGCAGCGCCCGGGACACCTTAGATCAGCCCCAGCATTTT. Translated, it gives CSARDTLDQPQHF.

The genes are TRBV7-9 and TRBJ1-1; D is uncertain. The CDR3 is 13 residues long. The germline V gene encodes CDR1 SEHNR and CDR2 FQNEAQ (reference sequence). Trimming removed 5 bases from V and 4 bases from J, with 11 bases in between. The DNA of the CDR3 is TGTGCCAGCAGCCTCCTGCCAGGCACTGAAGCTTTCTTT. Encoded protein: CASSLLPGTEAFF.

The genes are TRBV13 and TRBJ2-2; possibly TRBD2 for D (5 bases). The V gene lost 3 bases and the J gene lost 5 bases, with 16 bases spanning the gap. CDR1 is PRHDT and CDR2 is FYEKMQ in the germline V gene (reference sequence). This CDR3 region has 16 residues. CDR3 bases: TGTGCCAGCAGCTTCCGGGGTCGAACGGGTACCGGGGAGCTGTTTTTT. Its translation: CASSFRGRTGTGELFF. Full variable domain (rest looked up from reference TRBV13 and TRBJ2-2): AAGVIQSPRHLIKEKRETATLKCYPIPRHDTVYWYQQGPGQDPQFLISFYEKMQSDKGSIPDRFSAQQFSDYHSELNMSSLELGDSALYFCASSFRGRTGTGELFFGEGSRLTVL.

This clonotype was detected many times. V is TRBV12-3 or TRBV12-4 and J is TRBJ1-4; no clear D. Trimming left V 11 bases short and J 8 bases short, with 12 bases between. The CDR3 length is 11 residues. CDR3 loop: CAARSGEKLFF. The CDR3 coding sequence is TGTGCCGCCAGAAGCGGGGAAAAACTGTTTTTT.

In this sample, this clonotype turned up many times. This chain connects TRBV7-2 to TRBJ2-3, with D unresolved. The V and J ends lost 1 base and 9 bases respectively, with 8 bases between them. Germline V gene lookup returns CDR1 SGHTA and CDR2 FQGNSA. This CDR3 is 12 amino acids long. CDR3: CASSLVPRTQYF. The CDR3 DNA reads TGTGCCAGCAGCTTAGTTCCTCGGACGCAGTATTTT.

The J gene is TRBJ2-5, the V gene TRBV27; no definite D call. Per the germline V gene, CDR1 is MNHEY and CDR2 is SMNVEV (reference sequence). Trimming removed 0 bases from V and 5 bases from J, with 16 bases in between. The CDR3 is 16 residues long. This CDR3 reads CASSLSKGFDLETQYF. CDR3 nucleotides: TGTGCCAGCAGTTTATCGAAAGGGTTTGACTTGGAGACCCAGTACTTC.

Many counts were recorded for this clonotype. The chain is built from TRBV20-1 and TRBJ2-3; D gene ambiguous. Trimming took 5 bases from V and 1 from J, leaving 7 bases between them. Germline V lookup: CDR1 DFQATT, CDR2 SNEGSKA (reference sequence). The length of the CDR3 is 12 residues. In nucleotides, the CDR3 is TGCAGTGCTGAGAAAGGCACAGATACGCAGTATTTT. This codes for CSAEKGTDTQYF.

The rearrangement uses TRBV12-3 or TRBV12-4 and TRBJ1-3; D is uncertain. The CDR3 is made up of 16 amino acids. The ends were cut back, 4 bases at V and 0 bases at J, with 13 bases in the middle. Here the CDR3 reads CASSSRTASSGNTIYF. In nucleotides, the CDR3 is TGTGCCAGCAGTTCTAGGACGGCAAGCTCTGGAAACACCATATATTTT.